This T cell receptor beta chain was profiled in a study of blood T cell repertoires in COVID-19. Study-wide context: Samples came from the United States, Italy and Spain, spanning acute and convalescent COVID-19. Sources were T cells, B-cell-depleted T cells, or PBMCs; the material itself was cDNA or gDNA.

In the original analysis: Reference gene primer amplification yielded estimated nucleated cell counts. Here immunoSEQ multiplex PCR was the method, and the copy in TCRdb shows in-frame clones only, minus some. The V and J calls and clone size are taken from that table; D and trimming were inferred from the DNA. Of approximately 130,000 clones listed, around 83% were seen once; the top ten hold about 9.6%. The sequence derives from a man in his forties with active or convalescent COVID-19. Specimen: peripheral blood.

CDR3: CASSAGGQETQYF. The CDR3 DNA reads TGTGCCAGCAGCGCGGGTGGACAAGAGACCCAGTACTTC. The chain uses TRBV11-3 and TRBJ2-5, with D tentatively TRBD2 (5 bases). The CDR3 has 13 amino acids. V was trimmed by 5 bases and J by 2 bases, leaving 9 bases between them. The germline gives CDR1 SGHNT, CDR2 YENEEA.